The 8 T cell receptor beta chains below were found in one sample sequenced in a study of CD8+ T cells in alopecia areata. After isolation, RNA underwent reverse transcription to generate cDNA as the sequencing template. Libraries were prepared by immunoSEQ multiplex PCR; TCRdb keeps only in-frame clonotypes and omits some of them. The repertoire holds some 210,000 clones, 66% seen once, with more than 1% in the top ten. Treatment specified: oral pan-JAK inhibitor, 5-10 mg twice daily. The sample consisted of CD4+ T cells sorted from blood, taken at approximately week 42, from a patient treated with tofacitinib. The receptors come from a human donor with alopecia areata.

This clone was observed a few times. V and J are TRBV10-3 and TRBJ1-1; D unresolved. Looked up from germline, CDR1 is ENHRY and CDR2 is SYGVKD. The length of the CDR3 is 12 residues. V lost 8 bases and J 3 bases, leaving 10 bases between the germline ends. CDR3: CAIGGGDTEAFF. CDR3 DNA sequence: TGTGCCATCGGAGGCGGGGACACTGAAGCTTTCTTT.

In its sample, this clone was seen a few times. The rearrangement joins TRBV30 to TRBJ1-1; D gene ambiguous. Germline assignment: CDR1 GTSNPN and CDR2 SVGIG (reference sequence). The CDR3 contains 12 residues. Trimming stripped 2 bases from V and 7 bases from J, with 11 bases between. The CDR3 coding sequence is TGTGCCTGGAGTAGGAAACAGAATGAAGCTTTCTTT. Translated, it gives CAWSRKQNEAFF. Full variable domain (remainder filled in from reference TRBV30 and TRBJ1-1): SQTIHQWPATLVQPVGSPLSLECTVEGTSNPNLYWYRQAAGRGLQLLFYSVGIGQISSEVPQNLSASRPQDRQFILSSKKLLLSDSGFYLCAWSRKQNEAFFGQGTRLTVV.

This sequence joins TRBV5-1 and TRBJ2-5; tentative D call: TRBD1 (5 bases). The germline CDR1 and CDR2 sequences are SGHRS and YFSETQ. This CDR3 spans 13 amino acids. Deletions cut 2 bases from V and 3 bases from J, with 8 bases between. CDR3 sequence reads: CASSFQGEETQYF. The CDR3 nucleotides are TGCGCCAGCAGCTTCCAGGGTGAAGAGACCCAGTACTTC.

This chain joins TRBV29-1 and TRBJ2-7; a weak D match, TRBD2 (5 bases). The CDR3 consists of 13 residues. The germline V gene has CDR1 SQVTM and CDR2 ANQGSEA. V was clipped by 4 bases and J by 7 bases, with 17 bases between them. This CDR3 reads CSVARRTPGEQYF. The CDR3 DNA is TGCAGCGTTGCCAGGCGCACCCCGGGGGAGCAGTACTTC.

The sample holds one count of this clone. V usage is TRBV10-3 and J usage is TRBJ2-2, with D unresolved. The CDR3 is 12 residues long. V lost 9 bases, J lost 7 bases, and 12 bases lay in between. Germline CDR1 reads ENHRY; CDR2 reads SYGVKD. DNA of the CDR3: TGTGCCATACGGTCCCTGAGCGGGGAGCTGTTTTTT. Encoded protein: CAIRSLSGELFF.

J is TRBJ1-5 and V is TRBV5-6, with D perhaps TRBD1 (6 bases). Trimming took off 1 base at V and 5 bases at J, with 13 bases between the two ends. The CDR3 extends over 15 amino acids. Germline V gene lookup returns CDR1 SGHDT and CDR2 YYEEEE. CDR3 amino acids: CASSLSAPGDQPQHF. The CDR3 region has the DNA TGTGCCAGCAGCTTGAGCGCCCCAGGGGATCAGCCCCAGCATTTT.

This clone was detected only once. The chain is built from TRBV12-5 and TRBJ2-1; 8 bases map to TRBD1. The CDR3 length is 15 residues. Germline V gene data show CDR1 as LGHNT and CDR2 as FRNRAP. Trimming removed 7 bases from V and 6 bases from J; junction bases left unmatched: 11. As DNA, the CDR3 is TGTGCTAGTGTACTAAGACAGGGGCTCGGCAATGAGCAGTTCTTC. Protein sequence: CASVLRQGLGNEQFF.

The chain employs TRBV4-3 and TRBJ1-5; unclear D gene. The CDR3 is 18 amino acids. The germline gives CDR1 LGHNA, CDR2 YSLEER. Trimming stripped 1 base from V and 2 bases from J, with 18 bases between. CDR3 sequence (DNA): TGCGCCAGCAGCCAAGGGGTTTTACTCCCCATGGGCAATCAGCCCCAGCATTTT. Residues: CASSQGVLLPMGNQPQHF.